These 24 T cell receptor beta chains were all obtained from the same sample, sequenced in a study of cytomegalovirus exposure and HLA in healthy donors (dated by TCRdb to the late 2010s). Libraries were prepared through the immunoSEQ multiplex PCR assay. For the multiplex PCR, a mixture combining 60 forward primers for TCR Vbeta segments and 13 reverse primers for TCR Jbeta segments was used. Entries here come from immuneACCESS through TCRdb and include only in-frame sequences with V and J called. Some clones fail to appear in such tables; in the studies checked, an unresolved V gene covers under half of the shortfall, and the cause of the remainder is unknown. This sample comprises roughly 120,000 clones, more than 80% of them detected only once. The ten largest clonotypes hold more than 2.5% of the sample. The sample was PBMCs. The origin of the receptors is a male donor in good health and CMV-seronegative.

The DNA of the CDR3 is TGCGCCAGCAGTGCAAGTTGGACAGGGGGCTACGAGCAGTACTTC. Translation: CASSASWTGGYEQYF. The gene calls are TRBV10-1 and TRBJ2-7; TRBD1 matches 10 bases. CDR3 length equals 15 residues. The germline gives CDR1 WNHNN, CDR2 SYGVQD (reference sequence). J gave up 3 bases and V 4 bases, and 6 bases lay outside the gene matches.

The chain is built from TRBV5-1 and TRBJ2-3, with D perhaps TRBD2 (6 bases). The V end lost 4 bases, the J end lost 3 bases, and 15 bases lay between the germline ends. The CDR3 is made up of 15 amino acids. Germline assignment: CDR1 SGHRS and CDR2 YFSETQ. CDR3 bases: TGCGCCAGCAGCCCGGGGGAAGCGAAGACAGATACGCAGTATTTT. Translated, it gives CASSPGEAKTDTQYF. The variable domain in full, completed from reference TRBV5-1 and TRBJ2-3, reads KAGVTQTPRYLIKTRGQQVTLSCSPISGHRSVSWYQQTPGQGLQFLFEYFSETQRNKGNFPGRFSGRQFSNSRSEMNVSTLELGDSALYLCASSPGEAKTDTQYFGPGTRLTVL.

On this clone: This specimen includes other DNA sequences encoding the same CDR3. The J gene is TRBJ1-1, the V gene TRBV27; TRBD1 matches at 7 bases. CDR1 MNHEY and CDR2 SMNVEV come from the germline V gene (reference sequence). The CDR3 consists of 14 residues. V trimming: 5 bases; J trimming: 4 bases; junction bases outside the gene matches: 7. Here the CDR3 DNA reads TGTGCCAGCAGTCAAGGACAGGAAAGCACTGAAGCTTTCTTT. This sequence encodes CASSQGQESTEAFF.

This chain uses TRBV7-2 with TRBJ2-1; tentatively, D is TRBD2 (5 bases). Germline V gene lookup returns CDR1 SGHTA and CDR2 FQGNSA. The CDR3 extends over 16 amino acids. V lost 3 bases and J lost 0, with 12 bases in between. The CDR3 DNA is TGTGCCAGCAGCTTCAGCGGCCCCCACTCCTACAATGAGCAGTTCTTC. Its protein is CASSFSGPHSYNEQFF.

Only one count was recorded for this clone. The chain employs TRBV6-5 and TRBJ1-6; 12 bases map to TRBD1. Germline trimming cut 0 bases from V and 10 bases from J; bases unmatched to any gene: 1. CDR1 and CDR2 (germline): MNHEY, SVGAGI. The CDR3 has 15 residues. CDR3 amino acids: CASSYSGTGGSPLHF. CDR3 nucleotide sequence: TGTGCCAGCAGTTACTCCGGGACAGGGGGCTCACCCCTCCACTTT.

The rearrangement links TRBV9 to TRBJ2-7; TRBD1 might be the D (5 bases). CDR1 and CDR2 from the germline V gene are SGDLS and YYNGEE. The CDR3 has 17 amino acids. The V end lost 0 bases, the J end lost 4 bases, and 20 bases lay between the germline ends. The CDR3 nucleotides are TGTGCCAGCAGCGTAGGTTCAGGGTCAGCGAGTAGGTACGAGCAGTACTTC. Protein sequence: CASSVGSGSASRYEQYF.

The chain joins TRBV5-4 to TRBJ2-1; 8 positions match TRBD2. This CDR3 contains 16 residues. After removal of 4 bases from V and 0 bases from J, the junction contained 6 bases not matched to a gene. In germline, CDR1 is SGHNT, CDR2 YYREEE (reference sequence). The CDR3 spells CASSILAVFSYNEQFF. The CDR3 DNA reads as TGTGCCAGCAGCATACTAGCGGTTTTCTCCTACAATGAGCAGTTCTTC.

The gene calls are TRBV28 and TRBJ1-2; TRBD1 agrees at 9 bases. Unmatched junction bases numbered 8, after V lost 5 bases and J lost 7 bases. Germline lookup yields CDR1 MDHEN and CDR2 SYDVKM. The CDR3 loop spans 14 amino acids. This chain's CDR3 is CASSRTGVISGYTF. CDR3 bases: TGTGCCAGCAGTCGGACAGGGGTAATTTCTGGCTACACCTTC.

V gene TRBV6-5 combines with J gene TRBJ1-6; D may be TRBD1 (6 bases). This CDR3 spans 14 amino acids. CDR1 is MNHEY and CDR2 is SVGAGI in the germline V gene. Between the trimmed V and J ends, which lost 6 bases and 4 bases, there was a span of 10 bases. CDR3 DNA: TGTGCCAGCAGACCTACAGGGTATAATTCACCCCTCCACTTT. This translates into CASRPTGYNSPLHF.

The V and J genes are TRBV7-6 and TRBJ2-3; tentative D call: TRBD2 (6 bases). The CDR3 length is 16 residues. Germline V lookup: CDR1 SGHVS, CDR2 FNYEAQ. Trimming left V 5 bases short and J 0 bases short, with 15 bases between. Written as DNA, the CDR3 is TGTGCCAGCAGCCCACGTCCCGGGAGTAGCACAGATACGCAGTATTTT. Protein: CASSPRPGSSTDTQYF.

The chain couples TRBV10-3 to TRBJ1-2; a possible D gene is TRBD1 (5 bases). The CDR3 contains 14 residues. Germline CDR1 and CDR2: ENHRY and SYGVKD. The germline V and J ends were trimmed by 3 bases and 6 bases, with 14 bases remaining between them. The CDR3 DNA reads TGTGCCATCAGTGAAGGCAAGGGGAGGCATGGCTACACCTTC. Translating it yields CAISEGKGRHGYTF.

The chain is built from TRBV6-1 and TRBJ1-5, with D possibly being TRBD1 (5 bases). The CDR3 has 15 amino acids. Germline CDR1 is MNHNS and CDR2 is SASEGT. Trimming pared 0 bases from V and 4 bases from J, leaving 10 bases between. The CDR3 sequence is CASSEAGRANQPQHF. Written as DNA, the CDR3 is TGTGCCAGCAGTGAAGCTGGCAGGGCTAATCAGCCCCAGCATTTT.

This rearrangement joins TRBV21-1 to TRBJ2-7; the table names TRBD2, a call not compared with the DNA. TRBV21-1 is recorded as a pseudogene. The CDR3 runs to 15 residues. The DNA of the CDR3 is TGTGCCAGCAGCAAAGGAACGGGGTCTAATCGCGAGCAGTACTTC. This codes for CASSKGTGSNREQYF.

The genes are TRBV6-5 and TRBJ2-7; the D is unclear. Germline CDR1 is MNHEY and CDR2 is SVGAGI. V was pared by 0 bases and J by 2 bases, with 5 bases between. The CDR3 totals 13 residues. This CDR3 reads CASSYSTTYEQYF. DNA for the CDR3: TGTGCCAGCAGTTACTCAACAACCTACGAGCAGTACTTC.

The CDR3 loop reads CASSPNRIFSSPLHF. CDR3 nucleotides: TGTGCCAGCTCACCCAACAGAATATTTTCTTCACCCCTCCACTTT. The V and J genes are TRBV18 and TRBJ1-6; D unclear. The CDR3 consists of 15 residues. CDR1 and CDR2 (germline): KGHSH, LQKENI. V lost 3 bases, J lost 9 bases, and 15 bases lay in between.

This CDR3 reads CASSLEGAQGQPQHF. The CDR3 DNA sequence: TGTGCCAGCAGCTTAGAGGGGGCCCAGGGGCAGCCCCAGCATTTT. The chain uses TRBV7-8 and TRBJ1-5; 7 bases map to TRBD1. V dropped 1 base and J dropped 7; count of bases not matched to a gene: 7. Germline V CDR1 and CDR2: SGHVS, FQNEAQ. This CDR3 has 15 amino acids.

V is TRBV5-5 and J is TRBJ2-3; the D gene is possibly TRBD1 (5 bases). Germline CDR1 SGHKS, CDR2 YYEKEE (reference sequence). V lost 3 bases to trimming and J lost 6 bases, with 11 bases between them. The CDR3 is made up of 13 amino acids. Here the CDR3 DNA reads TGTGCCAGCAGCTCGCAGGGTCTCGATACGCAGTATTTT. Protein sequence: CASSSQGLDTQYF.

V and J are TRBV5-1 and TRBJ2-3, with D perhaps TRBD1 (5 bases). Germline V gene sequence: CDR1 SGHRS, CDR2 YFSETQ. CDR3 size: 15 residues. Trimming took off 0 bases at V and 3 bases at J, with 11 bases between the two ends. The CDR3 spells CASSLDRQTTDTQYF. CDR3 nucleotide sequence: TGCGCCAGCAGCTTGGACAGGCAGACTACAGATACGCAGTATTTT. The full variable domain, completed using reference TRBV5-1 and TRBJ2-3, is KAGVTQTPRYLIKTRGQQVTLSCSPISGHRSVSWYQQTPGQGLQFLFEYFSETQRNKGNFPGRFSGRQFSNSRSEMNVSTLELGDSALYLCASSLDRQTTDTQYFGPGTRLTVL.

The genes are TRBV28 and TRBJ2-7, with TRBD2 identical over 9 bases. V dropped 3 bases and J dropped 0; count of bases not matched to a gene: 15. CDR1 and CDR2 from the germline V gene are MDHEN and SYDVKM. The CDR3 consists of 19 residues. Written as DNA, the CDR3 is TGTGCCAGCAGTTTCCCGGCTAGCGGGGCAACGAATCCCTCCTACGAGCAGTACTTC. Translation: CASSFPASGATNPSYEQYF.

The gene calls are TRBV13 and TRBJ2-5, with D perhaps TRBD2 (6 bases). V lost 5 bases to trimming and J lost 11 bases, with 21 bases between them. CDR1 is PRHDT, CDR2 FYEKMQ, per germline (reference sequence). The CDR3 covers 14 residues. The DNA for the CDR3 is TGTGCCAGCAGCCTCGGGACTTACCGTGGGGAGCAGTACTTC. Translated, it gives CASSLGTYRGEQYF. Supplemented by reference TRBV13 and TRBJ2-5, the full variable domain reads AAGVIQSPRHLIKEKRETATLKCYPIPRHDTVYWYQQGPGQDPQFLISFYEKMQSDKGSIPDRFSAQQFSDYHSELNMSSLELGDSALYFCASSLGTYRGEQYFGPGTRLLVL.

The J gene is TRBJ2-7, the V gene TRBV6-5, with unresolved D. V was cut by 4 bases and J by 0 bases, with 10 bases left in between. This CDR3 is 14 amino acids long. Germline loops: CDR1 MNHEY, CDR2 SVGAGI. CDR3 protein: CASSSLPSSYEQYF. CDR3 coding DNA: TGTGCCAGCAGTTCCCTTCCCAGCTCCTACGAGCAGTACTTC.

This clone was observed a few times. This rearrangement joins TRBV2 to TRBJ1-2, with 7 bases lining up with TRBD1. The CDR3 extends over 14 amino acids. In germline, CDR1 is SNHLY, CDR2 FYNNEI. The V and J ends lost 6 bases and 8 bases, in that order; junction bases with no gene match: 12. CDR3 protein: CASSKDMTGRGYTF. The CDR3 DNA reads TGTGCCAGCAGCAAAGATATGACAGGGCGAGGCTACACCTTC.

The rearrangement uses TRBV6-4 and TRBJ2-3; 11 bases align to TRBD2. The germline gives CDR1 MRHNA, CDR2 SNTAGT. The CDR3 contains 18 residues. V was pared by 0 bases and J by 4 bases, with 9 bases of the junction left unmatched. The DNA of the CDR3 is TGTGCCAGCAGTGACTCGTTTATAGCGGGAGGGCCTCCAGATACGCAGTATTTT. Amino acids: CASSDSFIAGGPPDTQYF.

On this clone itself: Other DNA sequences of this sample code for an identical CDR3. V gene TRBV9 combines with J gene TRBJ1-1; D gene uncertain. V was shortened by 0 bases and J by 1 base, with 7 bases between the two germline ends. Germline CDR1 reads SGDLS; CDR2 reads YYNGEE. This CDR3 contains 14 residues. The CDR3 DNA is TGTGCCAGCAGCGTAGGAGGCCAGAACACTGAAGCTTTCTTT. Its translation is CASSVGGQNTEAFF.